The 15 T cell receptor beta chains given below trace back to one sample, sequenced in a study of shared clonotypes between healthy human individuals (dated by TCRdb to between 2020 and 2021). Libraries were prepared through the immunoSEQ multiplex PCR assay. TCRdb took over this immuneACCESS table, retaining in-frame rearrangements with V and J assigned. Such tables are incomplete; in checked studies, under half of the missing clones stem from an unresolved V gene, and the remainder is unexplained. The table for this sample lists 2 million to 2.5 million clones; almost 96% of them were counted only once. In total, the top ten clones hold less than 0.15% of the sample. Material: naive CD4+ T cells sorted from blood. Read against the paper, the sample's cell subset or site label means: CD45RA+ positively selected. The source of these receptors is a man younger than 35 in good health.

This clone appeared once. The V and J genes are TRBV28 and TRBJ2-3; D perhaps matches TRBD2 (6 bases). V lost 3 bases and J 0 bases, leaving 10 bases between the germline ends. This CDR3 has 15 amino acids. Germline CDR1 and CDR2: MDHEN and SYDVKM. CDR3 DNA: TGTGCCAGCAGTTTTTACGGGACTAGCACAGATACGCAGTATTTT. This gives the protein CASSFYGTSTDTQYF.

The CDR3 region is CASSPNLALSDDTQYF. For the CDR3, the DNA is TGTGCCAGCTCTCCTAATCTAGCGTTAAGTGATGATACGCAGTATTTT. This chain uses TRBV18 with TRBJ2-3; maybe TRBD2 (6 bases). The V gene lost 6 bases and the J gene lost 6 bases, with 22 bases spanning the gap. This CDR3 contains 16 residues. The germline V gene has CDR1 KGHSH and CDR2 LQKENI.

This clone was seen just once. The CDR3 region is CASRSRSGPYEQYF. The CDR3 coding sequence is TGCGCCAGCAGAAGTCGTAGCGGACCCTACGAGCAGTACTTC. The chain couples TRBV5-1 to TRBJ2-7; maybe TRBD2 (6 bases). The CDR3 loop spans 14 amino acids. Trimming shortened V by 5 bases and J by 2 bases, and 14 bases separated the two germline ends. The germline V gene has CDR1 SGHRS and CDR2 YFSETQ.

CDR3: CASSPTVDRGSNYGYTF. The CDR3 nucleotides are TGTGCCAGCTCACCGACTGTGGACAGGGGTTCTAACTATGGCTACACCTTC. The chain is built from TRBV18 and TRBJ1-2, with 9 bases lining up with TRBD1. This CDR3 has 17 residues. Per germline, CDR1 KGHSH and CDR2 LQKENI. V shed 3 bases, J shed 0 bases, and the junction held 8 bases outside the gene matches.

The J gene is TRBJ2-2, the V gene TRBV18; D perhaps matches TRBD2 (6 bases). The CDR3 covers 15 residues. Between the trimmed V and J ends, which lost 0 bases and 4 bases, there was a span of 9 bases. Germline lookup yields CDR1 KGHSH and CDR2 LQKENI. The CDR3 DNA sequence: TGTGCCAGCTCACCACCCGCGGGGAGCACCGGGGAGCTGTTTTTT. Its translation is CASSPPAGSTGELFF.

This rearrangement joins TRBV5-1 to TRBJ2-2; no clear D. This CDR3 region has 16 residues. Trimming removed 4 bases from V and 0 bases from J, with 13 bases in between. From germline, CDR1 is SGHRS and CDR2 YFSETQ. The CDR3 loop is CASSLWARTNTGELFF. For the CDR3, the DNA is TGCGCCAGCAGCCTCTGGGCCAGGACGAACACCGGGGAGCTGTTTTTT.

The chain combines TRBV7-2 with TRBJ1-1; D possibly corresponds to TRBD1 (6 bases). The length of the CDR3 is 15 residues. The ends were cut back, 2 bases at V and 0 bases at J, with 10 bases in the middle. Germline V CDR1 and CDR2: SGHTA, FQGNSA. CDR3: CASSLSQGLNTEAFF. CDR3 DNA sequence: TGTGCCAGCAGCTTATCTCAGGGGTTGAACACTGAAGCTTTCTTT.

The chain uses TRBV5-4 and TRBJ2-7; 10 nucleotides align to TRBD1. With V trimmed by 4 bases and J by 3 bases, 13 bases remained unmatched. The CDR3 is 17 residues long. Germline V gives CDR1 SGHNT, CDR2 YYREEE (reference sequence). CDR3 residues: CASSLPGRQGANYEQYF. In DNA form, the CDR3 reads TGTGCCAGCAGCCTCCCGGGTAGACAGGGGGCGAACTACGAGCAGTACTTC.

The CDR3 reads CASSTTRHDQPQHF. DNA for the CDR3: TGTGCCAGCAGTACCACGAGGCACGATCAGCCCCAGCATTTT. The V gene is TRBV6-5, the J gene TRBJ1-5; D remains ambiguous. CDR1 and CDR2 from the germline V gene are MNHEY and SVGAGI. V was clipped by 5 bases and J by 5 bases, with 13 bases between them. The CDR3 is made up of 14 amino acids.

The J gene is TRBJ1-4, the V gene TRBV27; D is ambiguous. Germline V gene data show CDR1 as MNHEY and CDR2 as SMNVEV (reference sequence). CDR3 size: 14 residues. Between the trimmed V and J ends, which lost 0 bases and 8 bases, there was a span of 10 bases. The CDR3 DNA is TGTGCCAGCAGTTTATCGAGGGTTGGCGAAAAACTGTTTTTT. Its translation: CASSLSRVGEKLFF.

The rearrangement uses TRBV5-1 and TRBJ2-7; 9 nucleotides agree with TRBD1. The CDR3 length is 14 residues. Per germline, CDR1 SGHRS and CDR2 YFSETQ. With 4 bases clipped from V and 6 bases from J, the junction kept 8 bases outside the gene matches. CDR3 protein: CASSLPGQGLEQYF. For the CDR3, the DNA is TGCGCCAGCAGCCTTCCGGGACAGGGTCTCGAGCAGTACTTC.

The chain recombines TRBV7-9 with TRBJ1-3, with D uncertain. CDR1 SEHNR and CDR2 FQNEAQ come from the germline V gene (reference sequence). V lost 2 bases to trimming and J lost 0 bases, with 14 bases between them. This CDR3 comprises 17 residues. In nucleotides, the CDR3 is TGTGCCAGCAGCTTAAGATGGAGCGAGGACTCTGGAAACACCATATATTTT. It yields the protein CASSLRWSEDSGNTIYF. Full variable domain (outside the CDR3, taken from reference TRBV7-9 and TRBJ1-3): DTGVSQNPRHKITKRGQNVTFRCDPISEHNRLYWYRQTLGQGPEFLTYFQNEAQLEKSRLLSDRFSAERPKGSFSTLEIQRTEQGDSAMYLCASSLRWSEDSGNTIYFGEGSWLTVV.

This rearrangement joins TRBV6-5 to TRBJ2-1; 8 bases map to TRBD2. V was clipped by 5 bases and J by 3 bases; unmatched bases: 6. CDR1 is MNHEY, CDR2 SVGAGI, per germline. There are 15 residues in the CDR3. The CDR3 here is CASSPRREGYNEQFF. The CDR3, as DNA: TGTGCCAGCAGTCCCCGCCGGGAGGGCTACAATGAGCAGTTCTTC.

The chain carries TRBV6-5 and TRBJ1-4; D unresolved. Trimming removed 6 bases from V and 5 bases from J, with 13 bases in between. Germline CDR1 is MNHEY and CDR2 is SVGAGI. The CDR3 consists of 14 residues. The CDR3 nucleotides read TGTGCCAGCAGCGCGATGCGAGGAAATGAAAAACTGTTTTTT. Translated: CASSAMRGNEKLFF.

The chain couples TRBV27 to TRBJ1-1, with 9 bases that match TRBD1. Germline CDR1 MNHEY, CDR2 SMNVEV (reference sequence). J was trimmed by 10 bases and V by 4 bases; bases with no gene match: 7. This CDR3 has 13 residues. CDR3 in DNA: TGTGCCAGCAGTTCACTACAGGGGGCGAGAGCTTTCTTT. This sequence encodes CASSSLQGARAFF.